A single T cell receptor (beta chain) is shown here with its context. This clonotype showed up many times. No cognate antigen has been identified for it. Nothing much larger sits one base from this clone, and base qualities are not available. The data were taken from a study of T cells in Graves' hyperthyroidism and ophthalmopathy (dated by TCRdb to between 2018 and 2021). Describing the broader study: To identify distinguishing TCR V-J signatures, a discovery cohort of 90 to 100 patients was used, comprising some 45 with Graves' ophthalmopathy and around 60 with stable Graves' hyperthyroidism. Whether ophthalmopathy could be predicted prospectively was tested in an independent validation cohort made up of 18 to 20 hyperthyroidism patients plus 17 patients who later progressed to ophthalmopathy. For training and testing, the 95 to 100 patients in the discovery cohort were randomly divided in a 7:3 ratio. The study also compared thyroid tissue and blood T-cell repertoires from several Graves' hyperthyroidism patients. Once sampling was done, hyperthyroidism patients were given methimazole at a starting dose of 30 mg daily, whereas ophthalmopathy patients were given high-dose intravenous methylprednisolone. The paper reports TCR Vbeta CDR3 sequencing of over 130 peripheral blood samples: around 45 ophthalmopathy, under 80 hyperthyroidism and around 17 progressor patients. Paper-wide results and their limitations: A model built on a 13 V-J signature distinguished ophthalmopathy from stable hyperthyroidism, reaching 85% to 90% sensitivity and 81.08% specificity in cross-validation and 80%/75% in testing. Sample size was not statistically predetermined, and blinding of investigators to group allocation was not performed. Most expanded thyroid clonotypes (frequency above 0.001) were also detected in blood, suggesting blood repertoires may reflect thyroid immune responses. In validation, progression to ophthalmopathy was predicted by the model with 70% to 71% sensitivity and approximately 78% specificity, a median of 6.5 months before onset.

CDR1 and CDR2 are read off the germline V gene as SGHTA and FQGNSA. V lost 4 bases and J lost 7 bases; the stretch between them is 14 bases long. Inclusive of the bounding cysteine and phenylalanine, the CDR3 is 13 residues long. CDR3 DNA is the only sequence kept; it has 39 bases, read in frame from the first base. The study excluded patients with uncontrolled infections, other autoimmune diseases, pregnancy or lactation. Diagnoses were based on clinical symptoms, serum thyroxine and TRAb, thyroid ultrasound and orbital computed tomography. Total RNA was extracted with Trizol reagent, and quality was checked on an Agilent 2100 Bioanalyzer. The TCR beta CDR3 regions were amplified from RNA transcripts. A first-round RT-PCR of the TCR CDR3 used the HTBI primer set with the Qiagen OneStep RT-PCR kit. The libraries were constructed in a second round of multiplex PCR and then size-selected and purified. Libraries were sequenced paired-end with 100 bp reads on an Illumina HiSeq2000. The original pipeline was this. Raw data were processed with SOAPnuke, discarding reads with adapters, uncalled bases, mean Phred below 15, or no exact constant-primer or identifier match. COPE v1.2.5 was used to merge high-quality paired reads, and clonotypes were defined as unique nucleotide sequences. MiTCR v1.1 was used to align the clonotypes against IMGT TRBV, TRBD and TRBJ reference segments. The analysis included only V-J combinations with a frequency above 0.0001, which together covered around 99% of the repertoires. The TCS score was defined as the ratio of F50 (clonal expansion) to E x V (chaos), calculated using BLOSUM62-based TCRdist between CDR3 peptides within each V-J. Welch's t-statistics and random forest reduced roughly 500 V-J features to 13, which were used in a naive Bayes classifier (R e1071). The similarity between thyroid and blood repertoires was quantified using the Morisita-Horn index. The raw public reads went through TCRdb reprocessing: fastp at Q25, MiXCR clone calling, in-frame beta chains kept. Rows with one shared CDR3 protein collapse into an entry with the most common genes and DNA. TCRdb's processing, not the authors' own work, is the source of the V and J calls. In this sample the table shows hundreds of thousands of distinct CDR3 sequences, less than 45% of which occur a single time. In total, the top ten clones hold less than 8.5% of the sample.

The sequence came from an adult man with Graves' disease, either hyperthyroidism or ophthalmopathy (not recorded which). The sample taken for sequencing was peripheral blood or thyroid tissue (not recorded which). In this chain, TRBV7-2 is recombined with TRBJ2-7; TRBD1 is possibly the D segment (7 matching bases). The DNA sequence reads TGTGCCAGCAGCTCCCCGACAGGGAGGGAGCAGTACTTC. This yields the protein CASSSPTGREQYF.